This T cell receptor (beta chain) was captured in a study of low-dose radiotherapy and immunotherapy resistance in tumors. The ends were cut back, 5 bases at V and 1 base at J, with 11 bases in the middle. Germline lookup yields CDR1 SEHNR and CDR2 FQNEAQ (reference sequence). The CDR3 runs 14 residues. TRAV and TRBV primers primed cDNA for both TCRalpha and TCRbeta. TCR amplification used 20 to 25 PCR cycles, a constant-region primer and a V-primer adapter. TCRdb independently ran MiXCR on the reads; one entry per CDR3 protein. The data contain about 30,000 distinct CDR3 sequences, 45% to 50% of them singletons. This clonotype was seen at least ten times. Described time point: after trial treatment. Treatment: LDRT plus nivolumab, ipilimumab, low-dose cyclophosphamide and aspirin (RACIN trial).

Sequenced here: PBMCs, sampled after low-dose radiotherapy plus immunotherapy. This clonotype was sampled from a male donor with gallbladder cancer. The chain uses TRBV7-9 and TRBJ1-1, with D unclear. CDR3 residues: CASSLALGNTEAFF. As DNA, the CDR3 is TGTGCCAGCAGCCTCGCGTTGGGGAACACTGAAGCTTTCTTT.